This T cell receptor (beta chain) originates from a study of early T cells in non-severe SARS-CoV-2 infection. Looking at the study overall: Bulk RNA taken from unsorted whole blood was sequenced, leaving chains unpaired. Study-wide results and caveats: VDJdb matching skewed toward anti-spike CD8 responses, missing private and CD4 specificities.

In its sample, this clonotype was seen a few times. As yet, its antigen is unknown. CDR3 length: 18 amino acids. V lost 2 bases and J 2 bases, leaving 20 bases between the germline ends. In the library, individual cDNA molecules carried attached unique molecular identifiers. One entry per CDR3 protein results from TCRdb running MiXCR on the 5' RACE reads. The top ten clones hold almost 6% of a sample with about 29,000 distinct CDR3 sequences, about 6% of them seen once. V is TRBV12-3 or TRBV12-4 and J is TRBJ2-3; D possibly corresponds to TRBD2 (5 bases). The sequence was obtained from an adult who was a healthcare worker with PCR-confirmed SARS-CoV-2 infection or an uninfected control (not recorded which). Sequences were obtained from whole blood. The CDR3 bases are TGTGCCAGCAGTTTAACCCTATCCGTCGGACTCCCCACAGATACGCAGTATTTT. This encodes CASSLTLSVGLPTDTQYF.